The 17 T cell receptor beta chains presented below share a single source sample, sequenced in a study of T cells in Graves' hyperthyroidism and ophthalmopathy. RNA transcripts were the template for amplifying TCR beta CDR3 regions. With the HTBI primer set, the TCR CDR3 went through a first round of RT-PCR. MiXCR was run by TCRdb on the multiplex PCR reads, yielding one entry per CDR3 protein. Of fewer than 350,000 distinct CDR3 sequences in the sample, roughly 18% were seen once. Input material: blood. These receptors originate from a woman aged 50 to 60 with Graves' hyperthyroidism.

As to this clonotype: A read error may be the cause here, since a much bigger clone is one base away. DNA of the CDR3: TGTGCCAGCAGCCAATCCGGGGGGGGGATGGACACTGAAGCTTTCTTT. This translates into CASSQSGGGMDTEAFF. The V and J genes are TRBV3-1 and TRBJ1-1; D is possibly TRBD1 (5 bases). The germline V gene has CDR1 LGHDT and CDR2 YNNKEL (reference sequence). V was pared by 2 bases and J by 3 bases, with 16 bases between. This CDR3 contains 16 residues.

This clonotype was picked up many times. The CDR3 coding sequence is TGTGCCAGCAGTTACGGGGGGCGGGGAGGCTACACCTTC. Amino acid sequence: CASSYGGRGGYTF. The J gene is TRBJ1-2, the V gene TRBV6-5, with a tentative D call TRBD1 (6 bases). The CDR3 contains 13 residues. Trimming took off 2 bases at V and 8 bases at J, with 12 bases between the two ends. Per germline, CDR1 MNHEY and CDR2 SVGAGI.

The sample holds many counts of this clonotype. This chain connects TRBV3-1 to TRBJ2-2; D ambiguous. Germline-derived CDR1 and CDR2 are LGHDT and YNNKEL (reference sequence). V was cut by 1 base and J by 7 bases, with 1 base left in between. CDR3 length: 11 amino acids. The CDR3 is CASSQGGELFF. The CDR3 nucleotides read TGTGCCAGCAGCCAAGGCGGGGAGCTGTTTTTT.

This clonotype was detected many times. The V gene is TRBV7-2, the J gene TRBJ2-7; D unclear. Germline V gene data show CDR1 as SGHTA and CDR2 as FQGNSA. V lost 5 bases and J 3 bases, leaving 26 bases between the germline ends. The CDR3 covers 18 residues. CDR3 in amino acids: CASSTTGQKKYAFYEQYF. The CDR3 DNA reads as TGTGCCAGCAGCACCACGGGCCAGAAAAAGTACGCATTCTACGAGCAGTACTTC. The full variable domain, with the rest looked up from reference TRBV7-2 and TRBJ2-7, is GAGVSQSPSNKVTEKGKDVELRCDPISGHTALYWYRQSLGQGLEFLIYFQGNSAPDKSGLPSDRFSAERTGGSVSTLTIQRTQQEDSAVYLCASSTTGQKKYAFYEQYFGPGTRLTVT.

This clonotype was observed many times. V usage is TRBV2 and J usage is TRBJ1-4; the match to TRBD1 covers 8 bases. Germline loops: CDR1 SNHLY, CDR2 FYNNEI. This CDR3 has 15 amino acids. J gave up 5 bases and V 8 bases, and 10 bases lay outside the gene matches. Written as DNA, the CDR3 is TGTGCCAGCCTACCCCAGGGGGCAGGGAATGAAAAACTGTTTTTT. Translated, it gives CASLPQGAGNEKLFF.

The chain combines TRBV11-2 with TRBJ2-7; D perhaps matches TRBD1 (5 bases). This CDR3 spans 12 amino acids. Looked up from germline, CDR1 is SGHAT and CDR2 is FQNNGV. V was pared by 1 base and J by 7 bases, with 8 bases between. DNA of the CDR3: TGTGCCAGCAGCTTAGGTACAGGAGAGCAGTACTTC. It encodes CASSLGTGEQYF.

This clonotype has a count of ten or more. The V gene is TRBV20-1, the J gene TRBJ1-4; 7 bases match TRBD1. Germline assignment: CDR1 DFQATT and CDR2 SNEGSKA (reference sequence). The CDR3 is made up of 15 amino acids. Trimming at V came to 1 base and at J to 2 bases, leaving 4 bases not matched to a gene. The DNA of the CDR3 is TGCAGTGCTAGAGCTCAGGGGGTCACTAATGAAAAACTGTTTTTT. The encoded protein is CSARAQGVTNEKLFF.

V is TRBV7-9 and J is TRBJ2-7, with D maybe TRBD2 (5 bases). Germline V gene data show CDR1 as SEHNR and CDR2 as FQNEAQ (reference sequence). V lost 1 base to trimming and J lost 5 bases, with 21 bases between them. The CDR3 runs to 17 residues. The CDR3 DNA follows: TGTGCCAGCAGCTTAGGCGGGTTCGGGCCCTCCCCGGACGAGCAGTACTTC. Its translation is CASSLGGFGPSPDEQYF. Supplemented by reference TRBV7-9 and TRBJ2-7, the full variable domain reads DTGVSQNPRHKITKRGQNVTFRCDPISEHNRLYWYRQTLGQGPEFLTYFQNEAQLEKSRLLSDRFSAERPKGSFSTLEIQRTEQGDSAMYLCASSLGGFGPSPDEQYFGPGTRLTVT.

Only a few counts were recorded for this clonotype. The chain has TRBV20-1 and TRBJ2-3; D is possibly TRBD1 or TRBD2 (5 bases each). Germline lookup yields CDR1 DFQATT and CDR2 SNEGSKA (reference sequence). Trimming took off 6 bases at V and 4 bases at J, with 14 bases between the two ends. The CDR3 extends over 13 amino acids. CDR3 sequence: CSAPRSGPDTQYF. The CDR3 DNA reads as TGCAGTGCGCCTCGTTCGGGGCCAGATACGCAGTATTTT.

This clonotype was recorded many times. This chain joins TRBV7-8 and TRBJ2-5, with a possible D match to TRBD2 (5 bases). CDR3 size: 14 residues. Trimming took 4 bases from V and 2 from J, leaving 11 bases between them. Germline CDR1 is SGHVS and CDR2 is FQNEAQ. DNA for the CDR3: TGTGCCAGCAGCTCGGACTTAATTCAAGAGACCCAGTACTTC. Its protein is CASSSDLIQETQYF.

DNA for the CDR3: TGCAGTGCTAGAGGAGGGGCAGGGGATAAGAGCGCTGGCTACACCTTC. Translated: CSARGGAGDKSAGYTF. The rearrangement links TRBV20-1 to TRBJ1-2; D may be TRBD1 (6 bases). This CDR3 region has 16 residues. With 1 base removed from V and 7 bases from J, the gap between germline ends came to 22 bases. Germline V gene lookup returns CDR1 DFQATT and CDR2 SNEGSKA (reference sequence).

The CDR3 here is CASSLYIGDSYEQYV. The CDR3 DNA is TGTGCCAGCAGCCTATACATCGGGGACAGCTACGAGCAGTACGTC. The rearrangement uses TRBV7-2 and TRBJ2-7; 7 bases map to TRBD1. CDR3 length equals 15 residues. CDR1 and CDR2 from the germline V gene are SGHTA and FQGNSA. Germline trimming cut 5 bases from V and 3 bases from J; bases unmatched to any gene: 10.

This clonotype was recorded at least ten times. The chain carries TRBV2 and TRBJ2-5; D might be TRBD2 (5 bases). CDR1 and CDR2 (germline): SNHLY, FYNNEI. V lost 6 bases and J lost 0, with 11 bases in between. The length of the CDR3 is 14 residues. The CDR3 is CASSGVTHQETQYF. CDR3 sequence (DNA): TGTGCCAGCAGCGGGGTGACGCACCAAGAGACCCAGTACTTC.

The chain employs TRBV25-1 and TRBJ2-1; 7 nucleotides match TRBD1. Germline assignment: CDR1 MGHDK and CDR2 SYGVNS. The CDR3 sequence is 15 residues long. The trim removed 4 bases at V and 8 bases at J, leaving 11 bases unmatched. The CDR3 spells CASSGNRGLLDEQFF. Written as DNA, the CDR3 is TGTGCCAGCAGTGGGAACAGGGGCCTCTTGGATGAGCAGTTCTTC.

Only a few counts were recorded for this clonotype. The rearrangement joins TRBV14 to TRBJ2-5; D uncertain. V was cut by 0 bases and J by 2 bases, with 7 bases left in between. This CDR3 region has 14 residues. Looked up from germline, CDR1 is SGHDN and CDR2 is FVKESK. The CDR3: CASSQEIGQETQYF. The CDR3 DNA reads TGTGCCAGCAGCCAAGAGATAGGGCAAGAGACCCAGTACTTC. The variable domain in full, with the rest retrieved from reference TRBV14 and TRBJ2-5, is EAGVTQFPSHSVIEKGQTVTLRCDPISGHDNLYWYRRVMGKEIKFLLHFVKESKQDESGMPNNRFLAERTGGTYSTLKVQPAELEDSGVYFCASSQEIGQETQYFGPGTRLLVL.

The chain combines TRBV20-1 with TRBJ2-1, with 7 bases that match TRBD2. The CDR3 runs 13 residues. V gave up 2 bases and J gave up 7 bases; unmatched junction bases: 5. The germline CDR1 and CDR2 sequences are DFQATT and SNEGSKA (reference sequence). CDR3 region: CSARRDYFNEQFF. DNA of the CDR3: TGCAGTGCTAGAAGGGACTACTTTAATGAGCAGTTCTTC.

This clonotype was seen repeatedly, ten times or more. This rearrangement joins TRBV3-1 to TRBJ1-2; a possible D gene is TRBD1 (6 bases). Germline V gene data show CDR1 as LGHDT and CDR2 as YNNKEL (reference sequence). The CDR3 length is 15 residues. The ends were cut back, 2 bases at V and 4 bases at J, with 14 bases in the middle. CDR3 protein: CASSQTGQRSYGYTF. In nucleotides, the CDR3 is TGTGCCAGCAGCCAAACCGGACAGCGATCCTATGGCTACACCTTC.